This entry concerns a single TCR beta chain. Its antigen is unknown. This CDR3 is also generated by other DNA sequences in the sample. A multiplex PCR was run with 60 Vbeta primers and 13 Jbeta primers. Repertoires were generated with immunoSEQ multiplex PCR, while TCRdb's copy carries only in-frame clones and drops some. The sample gives roughly 230,000 clones, around 78% of which show up once; about 0.47% is in the top ten. This specimen comes from a study of cytomegalovirus exposure and HLA in healthy donors. On the study more broadly: Genotyping of 400 or so donors showed that around 85% belonged to the Caucasian-associated ancestry cluster.

Study-wide results and limits: TRBV6-2, TRBV6-3 and some other V segments were unresolvable in 87-base-pair reads. Trimming of TCR beta V- and J-genes showed a link, identified in a later analysis, to a missense DCLRE1C variant. Listed as cytomegalovirus-associated were 150 or so TCR beta chains.

Germline-derived CDR1 and CDR2 are SNHLY and FYNNEI. The length of the CDR3 is 15 residues. V lost 3 bases to trimming and J lost 1 base, with 13 bases between them. The chain couples TRBV2 to TRBJ2-7; D gene unclear. This clonotype originated in a boy younger than 18 in good health and CMV-seronegative. What was sequenced was PBMCs. DNA for the CDR3: TGTGCCAGCAGTGAGGGCAGAATAAGTTCCTACGAGCAGTACTTC. Translation: CASSEGRISSYEQYF.